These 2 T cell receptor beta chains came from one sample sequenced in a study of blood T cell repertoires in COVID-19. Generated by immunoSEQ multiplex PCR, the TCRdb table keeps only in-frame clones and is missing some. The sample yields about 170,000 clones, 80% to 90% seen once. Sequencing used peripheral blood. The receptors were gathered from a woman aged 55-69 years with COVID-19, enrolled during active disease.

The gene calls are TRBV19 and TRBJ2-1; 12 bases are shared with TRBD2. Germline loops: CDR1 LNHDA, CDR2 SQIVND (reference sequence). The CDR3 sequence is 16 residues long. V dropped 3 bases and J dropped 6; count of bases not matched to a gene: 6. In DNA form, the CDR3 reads TGTGCCAGTAGTATGGCTAGCGGGAGGGGGGTCAATGAGCAGTTCTTC. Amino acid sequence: CASSMASGRGVNEQFF.

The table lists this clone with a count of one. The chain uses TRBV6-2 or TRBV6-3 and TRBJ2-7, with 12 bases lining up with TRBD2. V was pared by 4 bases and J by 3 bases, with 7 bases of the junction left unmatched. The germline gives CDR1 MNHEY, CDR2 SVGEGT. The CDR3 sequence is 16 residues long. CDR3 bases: TGTGCCAGCAGTTCGCCGGGACTAGCGGGTAACTACGAGCAGTACTTC. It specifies CASSSPGLAGNYEQYF.